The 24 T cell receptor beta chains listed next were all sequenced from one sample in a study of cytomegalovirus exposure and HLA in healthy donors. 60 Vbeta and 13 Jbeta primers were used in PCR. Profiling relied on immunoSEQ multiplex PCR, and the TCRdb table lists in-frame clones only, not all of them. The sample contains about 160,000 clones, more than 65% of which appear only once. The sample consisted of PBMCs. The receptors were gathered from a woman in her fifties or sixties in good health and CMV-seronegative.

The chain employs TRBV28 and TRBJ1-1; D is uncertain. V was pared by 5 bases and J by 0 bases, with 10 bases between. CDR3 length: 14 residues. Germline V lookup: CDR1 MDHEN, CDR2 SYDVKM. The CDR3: CASSRPTLNTEAFF. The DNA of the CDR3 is TGTGCCAGCAGTCGCCCGACTTTGAACACTGAAGCTTTCTTT.

CDR3 region: CASSWDRLEAFF. In DNA, the CDR3 is TGTGCCAGCAGCTGGGACAGGTTAGAAGCTTTCTTT. This sequence joins TRBV5-4 and TRBJ1-1; TRBD1 matches 8 bases. From germline, CDR1 is SGHNT and CDR2 YYREEE (reference sequence). The CDR3 is 12 residues long. V was clipped by 3 bases and J by 8 bases; unmatched bases: 3.

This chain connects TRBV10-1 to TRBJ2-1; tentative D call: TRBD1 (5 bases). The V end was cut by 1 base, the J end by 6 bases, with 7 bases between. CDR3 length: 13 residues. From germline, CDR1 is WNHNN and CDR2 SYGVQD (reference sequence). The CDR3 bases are TGCGCCAGCAGTGAGTTGCAGGGCAATGAGCAGTTCTTC. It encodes CASSELQGNEQFF.

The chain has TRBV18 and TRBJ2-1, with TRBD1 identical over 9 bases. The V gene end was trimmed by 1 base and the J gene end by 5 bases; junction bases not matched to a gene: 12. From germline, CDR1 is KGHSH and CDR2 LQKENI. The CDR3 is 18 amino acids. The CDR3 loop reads CASSPRDRGIWGDNEQFF. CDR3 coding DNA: TGTGCCAGCTCACCACGAGACAGGGGGATTTGGGGGGACAATGAGCAGTTCTTC.

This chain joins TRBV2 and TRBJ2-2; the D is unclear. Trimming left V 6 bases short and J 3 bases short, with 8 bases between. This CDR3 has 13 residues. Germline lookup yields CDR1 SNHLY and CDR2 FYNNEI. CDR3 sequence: CASRPGYTGELFF. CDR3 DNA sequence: TGTGCCAGCAGGCCAGGATACACCGGGGAGCTGTTTTTT.

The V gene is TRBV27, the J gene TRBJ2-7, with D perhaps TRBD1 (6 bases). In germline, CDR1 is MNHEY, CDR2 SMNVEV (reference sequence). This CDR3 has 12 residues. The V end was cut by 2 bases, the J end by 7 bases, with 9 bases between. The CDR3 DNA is TGTGCCAGCAGTTTAGTGAGGGGGGAGCAGTACTTC. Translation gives CASSLVRGEQYF.

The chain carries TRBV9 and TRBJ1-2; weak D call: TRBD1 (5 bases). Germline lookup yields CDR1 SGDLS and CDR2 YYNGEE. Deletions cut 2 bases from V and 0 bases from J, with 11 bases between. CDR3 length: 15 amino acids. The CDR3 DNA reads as TGTGCCAGCAGCGTTTCAGGGTATCCTAACTATGGCTACACCTTC. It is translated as CASSVSGYPNYGYTF.

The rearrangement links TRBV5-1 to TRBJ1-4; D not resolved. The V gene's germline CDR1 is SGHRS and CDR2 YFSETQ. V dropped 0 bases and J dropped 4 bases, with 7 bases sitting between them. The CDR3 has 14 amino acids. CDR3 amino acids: CASSLDTYNEKLFF. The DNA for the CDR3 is TGCGCCAGCAGCTTGGACACATATAATGAAAAACTGTTTTTT.

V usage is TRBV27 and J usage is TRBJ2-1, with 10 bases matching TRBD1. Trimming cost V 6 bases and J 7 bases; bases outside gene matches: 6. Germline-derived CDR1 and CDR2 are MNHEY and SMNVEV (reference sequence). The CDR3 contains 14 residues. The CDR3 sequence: CASRVTGGLNEQFF. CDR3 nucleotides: TGTGCCAGCAGAGTGACAGGGGGCCTGAATGAGCAGTTCTTC.

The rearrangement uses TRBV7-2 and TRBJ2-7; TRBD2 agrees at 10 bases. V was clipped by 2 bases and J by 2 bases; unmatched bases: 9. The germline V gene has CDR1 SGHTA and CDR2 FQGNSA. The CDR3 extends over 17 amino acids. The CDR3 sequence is CASSLPHTAGGPYEQYF. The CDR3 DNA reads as TGTGCCAGCAGCTTACCCCATACAGCGGGAGGGCCCTACGAGCAGTACTTC. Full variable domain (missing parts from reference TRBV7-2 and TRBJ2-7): GAGVSQSPSNKVTEKGKDVELRCDPISGHTALYWYRQSLGQGLEFLIYFQGNSAPDKSGLPSDRFSAERTGGSVSTLTIQRTQQEDSAVYLCASSLPHTAGGPYEQYFGPGTRLTVT.

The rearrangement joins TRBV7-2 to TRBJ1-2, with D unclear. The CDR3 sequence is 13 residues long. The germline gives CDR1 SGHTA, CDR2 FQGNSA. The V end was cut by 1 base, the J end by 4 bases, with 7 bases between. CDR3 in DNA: TGTGCCAGCAGCTTAGTCCCGAGCTATGGCTACACCTTC. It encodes CASSLVPSYGYTF. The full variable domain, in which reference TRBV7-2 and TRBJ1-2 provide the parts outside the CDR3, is GAGVSQSPSNKVTEKGKDVELRCDPISGHTALYWYRQSLGQGLEFLIYFQGNSAPDKSGLPSDRFSAERTGGSVSTLTIQRTQQEDSAVYLCASSLVPSYGYTFGSGTRLTVV.

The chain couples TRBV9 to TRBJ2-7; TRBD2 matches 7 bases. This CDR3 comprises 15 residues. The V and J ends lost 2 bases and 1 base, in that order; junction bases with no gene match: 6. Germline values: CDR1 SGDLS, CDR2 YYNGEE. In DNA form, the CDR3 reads TGTGCCAGCAGCGTGGCGACTAGCACGTCCTACGAGCAGTACTTC. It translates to CASSVATSTSYEQYF.

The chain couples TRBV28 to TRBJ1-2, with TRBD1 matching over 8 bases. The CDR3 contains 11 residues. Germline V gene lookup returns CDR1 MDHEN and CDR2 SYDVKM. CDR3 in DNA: TGTGCTGTACAGGGGGTATGGGGCTACACCTTC. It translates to CAVQGVWGYTF.

CDR3 DNA sequence: TGTGCTAGTGGTCCCCCGGGACTAGCGGGAGTTCGGGAGCAGTTCTTC. Encoded protein: CASGPPGLAGVREQFF. V usage is TRBV12-5 and J usage is TRBJ2-1; 14 bases are a match to TRBD2. There are 16 residues in the CDR3. Germline V gene lookup returns CDR1 LGHNT and CDR2 FRNRAP. Unmatched junction bases numbered 10, after V lost 5 bases and J lost 10 bases.

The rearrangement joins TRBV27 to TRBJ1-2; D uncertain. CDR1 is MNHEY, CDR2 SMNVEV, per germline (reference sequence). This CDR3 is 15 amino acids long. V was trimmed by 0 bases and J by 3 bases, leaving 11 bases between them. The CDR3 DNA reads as TGTGCCAGCAGTTTATCGATGGTGGGCTACTATGGCTACACCTTC. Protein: CASSLSMVGYYGYTF.

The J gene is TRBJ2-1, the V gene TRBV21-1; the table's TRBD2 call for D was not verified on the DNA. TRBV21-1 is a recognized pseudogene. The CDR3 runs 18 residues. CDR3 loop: CASSKQDAAIPPLNEQFF. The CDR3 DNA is TGTGCCAGCAGCAAACAAGACGCGGCCATTCCCCCCCTCAATGAGCAGTTCTTC.

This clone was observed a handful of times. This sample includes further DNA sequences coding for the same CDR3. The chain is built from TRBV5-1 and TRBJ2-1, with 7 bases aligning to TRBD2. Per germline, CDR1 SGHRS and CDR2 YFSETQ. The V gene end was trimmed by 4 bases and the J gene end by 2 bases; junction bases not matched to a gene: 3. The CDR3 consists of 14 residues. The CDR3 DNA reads TGCGCCAGCAGCCCTAGCGGCGCCTACAATGAGCAGTTCTTC. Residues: CASSPSGAYNEQFF.

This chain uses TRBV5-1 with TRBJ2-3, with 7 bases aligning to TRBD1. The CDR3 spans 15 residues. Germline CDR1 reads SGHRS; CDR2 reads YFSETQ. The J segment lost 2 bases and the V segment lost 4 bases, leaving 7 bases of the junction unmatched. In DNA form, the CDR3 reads TGCGCCAGCAGCCACTGGACAGGCCCCACAGATACGCAGTATTTT. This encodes CASSHWTGPTDTQYF.

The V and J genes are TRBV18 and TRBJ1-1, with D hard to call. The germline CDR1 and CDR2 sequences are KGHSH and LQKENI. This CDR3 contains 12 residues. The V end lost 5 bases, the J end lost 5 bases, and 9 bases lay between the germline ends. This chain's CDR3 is CASSERGTEAFF. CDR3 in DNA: TGTGCCAGCTCAGAAAGAGGGACTGAAGCTTTCTTT.

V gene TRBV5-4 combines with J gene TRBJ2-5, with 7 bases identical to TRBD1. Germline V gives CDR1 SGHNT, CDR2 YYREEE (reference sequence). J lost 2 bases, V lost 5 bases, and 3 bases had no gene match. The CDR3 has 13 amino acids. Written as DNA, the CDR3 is TGTGCCAGCAGTCGGGACAGTCAAGAGACCCAGTACTTC. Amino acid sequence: CASSRDSQETQYF.

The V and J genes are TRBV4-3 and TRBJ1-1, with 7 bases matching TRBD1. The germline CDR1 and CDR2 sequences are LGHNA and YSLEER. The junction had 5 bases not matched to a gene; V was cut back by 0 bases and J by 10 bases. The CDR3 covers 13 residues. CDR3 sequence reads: CASSQDIQGVAFF. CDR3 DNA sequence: TGCGCCAGCAGCCAAGATATCCAGGGGGTAGCTTTCTTT.

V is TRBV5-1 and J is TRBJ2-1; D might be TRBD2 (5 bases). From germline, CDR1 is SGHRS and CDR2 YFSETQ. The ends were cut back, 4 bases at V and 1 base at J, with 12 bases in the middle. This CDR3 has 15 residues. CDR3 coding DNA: TGCGCCAGCAGCCCCGAGGGTACGTCCTACAATGAGCAGTTCTTC. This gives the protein CASSPEGTSYNEQFF.

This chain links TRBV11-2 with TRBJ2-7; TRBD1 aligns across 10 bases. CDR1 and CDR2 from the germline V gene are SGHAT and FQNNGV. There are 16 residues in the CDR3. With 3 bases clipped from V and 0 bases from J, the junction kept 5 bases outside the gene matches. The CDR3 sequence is CASSFTGQGSSYEQYF. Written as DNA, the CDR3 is TGTGCCAGCAGCTTTACGGGACAGGGGAGCTCCTACGAGCAGTACTTC.

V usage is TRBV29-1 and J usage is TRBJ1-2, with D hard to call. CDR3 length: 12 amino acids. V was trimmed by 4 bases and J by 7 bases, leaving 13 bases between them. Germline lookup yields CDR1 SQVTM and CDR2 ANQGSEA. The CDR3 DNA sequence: TGCAGCGTTGGCCGCACCGGCGGTGGCTACACCTTC. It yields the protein CSVGRTGGGYTF.